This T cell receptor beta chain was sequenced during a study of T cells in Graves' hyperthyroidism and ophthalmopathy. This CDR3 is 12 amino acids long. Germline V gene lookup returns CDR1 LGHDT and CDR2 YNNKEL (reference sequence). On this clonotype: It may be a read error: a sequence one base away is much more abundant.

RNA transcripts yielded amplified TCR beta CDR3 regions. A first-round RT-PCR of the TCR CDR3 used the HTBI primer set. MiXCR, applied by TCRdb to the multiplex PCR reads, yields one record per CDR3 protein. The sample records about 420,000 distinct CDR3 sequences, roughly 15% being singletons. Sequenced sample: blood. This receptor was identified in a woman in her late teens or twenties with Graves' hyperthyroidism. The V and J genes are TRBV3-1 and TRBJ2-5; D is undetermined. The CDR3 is CVSSQDQETQYF. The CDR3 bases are TGTGTCAGCAGCCAAGATCAGGAGACCCAGTACTTC.